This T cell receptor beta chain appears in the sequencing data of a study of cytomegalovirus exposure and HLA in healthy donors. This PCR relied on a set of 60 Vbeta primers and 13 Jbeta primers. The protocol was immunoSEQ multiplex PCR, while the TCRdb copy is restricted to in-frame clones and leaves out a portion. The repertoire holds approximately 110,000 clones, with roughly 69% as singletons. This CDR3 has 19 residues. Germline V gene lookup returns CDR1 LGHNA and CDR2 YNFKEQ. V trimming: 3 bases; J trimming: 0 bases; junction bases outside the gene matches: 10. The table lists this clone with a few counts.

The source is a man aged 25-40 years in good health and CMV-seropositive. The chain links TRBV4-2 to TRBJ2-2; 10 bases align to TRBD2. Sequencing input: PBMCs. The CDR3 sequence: CASSQPPPGLAANTGELFF. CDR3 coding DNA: TGTGCCAGCAGCCAGCCCCCCCCCGGACTAGCGGCGAACACCGGGGAGCTGTTTTTT.